This T cell receptor beta chain was captured by sequencing in a study of spatial heterogeneity in lung cancer. Regarding time point: sample taken at primary tumor resection. Patients with untreated early-stage non-small cell lung cancer, numbering some 72, were the donors. Unsorted whole RNA from tumor, nontumor lung or frozen PBMC underwent sequencing. V lost 0 bases and J 0 bases, leaving 12 bases between the germline ends. The CDR3 covers 16 residues. The germline V gene has CDR1 SGHTA and CDR2 FQGTGA. Within the sample, this clonotype is large (0.1 to 1%). As an off-target read in a library built for alpha chains, this beta chain has a frequency of little significance. TCRdb ran MiXCR on the 5' RACE reads and lists one entry per CDR3 protein. The sample yields 900 or so distinct CDR3 sequences, around 40% seen once.

The receptor was derived from a male donor with early-stage non-small cell lung cancer. The specimen was normal lung tissue next to the tumor, collected at surgery. The chain links TRBV7-3 to TRBJ2-7; the D gene is possibly TRBD2 (5 bases). CDR3 loop: CASSLTSGSRSYEQYF. Here the CDR3 DNA reads TGTGCCAGCAGCTTAACGTCGGGGTCCCGCTCCTACGAGCAGTACTTC.